This passage covers 27 T cell receptor beta chains from one sample sequenced in a study of T cells in Graves' hyperthyroidism and ophthalmopathy (dated by TCRdb to between 2019 and 2020). The receptor library was made with multiplex PCR. The listed sequencing device is Illumina HiSeq 2000. The TCR beta CDR3 regions were amplified from the RNA transcripts. For the first round of RT-PCR on the TCR CDR3, the HTBI primer set was used together with the Qiagen OneStep RT-PCR kit. The raw public data were reprocessed by TCRdb itself: fastp quality trimming at Q25, MiXCR clonotype calling, in-frame beta chains only. Rows with one shared CDR3 protein collapse into an entry with the most common genes and DNA. Within this sample are hundreds of thousands of distinct CDR3 sequences, with 14% of them counted one time only. The ten largest clones represent approximately 12% of the sample. The sample consisted of blood. The origin of the receptors is a woman between 50 and 59 years old with Graves' ophthalmopathy.

This clonotype was seen ten or more times. The genes are TRBV3-1 and TRBJ1-2, with D perhaps matching TRBD1 (6 bases). Trimming shortened V by 4 bases and J by 4 bases, and 13 bases separated the two germline ends. The CDR3 sequence is 14 residues long. CDR1 and CDR2 (germline): LGHDT, YNNKEL (reference sequence). For the CDR3, the DNA is TGTGCCAGCAGCCCGACAGGCACTCGCTATGGCTACACCTTC. As protein: CASSPTGTRYGYTF.

Ten or more counts support this clonotype. V is TRBV5-1 and J is TRBJ2-1; 7 nucleotides agree with TRBD2. CDR1 and CDR2 from the germline V gene are SGHRS and YFSETQ. V shed 2 bases and J 10 bases; nucleotides not matched to a gene: 12. This CDR3 spans 15 amino acids. CDR3 loop: CASSFGLVGSFEQFF. Here the CDR3 DNA reads TGCGCCAGCAGCTTTGGACTAGTTGGGTCATTCGAGCAGTTCTTC.

The chain carries TRBV3-1 and TRBJ1-5; a weak D match, TRBD1 (6 bases). Trimming cost V 3 bases and J 3 bases, with 15 bases left between them. Germline V gene sequence: CDR1 LGHDT, CDR2 YNNKEL (reference sequence). The CDR3 runs 16 residues. The CDR3 coding sequence is TGTGCCAGCAGCCAGTTCTTTTCAGGGGACAATCAGCCCCAGCATTTT. It encodes CASSQFFSGDNQPQHF.

The sample holds a few counts of this clonotype. The chain combines TRBV27 with TRBJ1-4; maybe TRBD1 (6 bases). The V end was cut by 4 bases, the J end by 0 bases, with 9 bases between. This CDR3 is 15 amino acids long. Germline CDR1 reads MNHEY; CDR2 reads SMNVEV (reference sequence). CDR3 nucleotides: TGTGCCAGCAGTTGGGGGCGGACAACTAATGAAAAACTGTTTTTT. Translation: CASSWGRTTNEKLFF. Filled out from reference TRBV27 and TRBJ1-4, the complete variable domain reads EAQVTQNPRYLITVTGKKLTVTCSQNMNHEYMSWYRQDPGLGLRQIYYSMNVEVTDKGDVPEGYKVSRKEKRNFPLILESPSPNQTSLYFCASSWGRTTNEKLFFGSGTQLSVL.

The chain joins TRBV4-3 to TRBJ2-2, with a weak D call TRBD1 (6 bases). Germline assignment: CDR1 LGHNA and CDR2 YSLEER. The CDR3 runs to 17 residues. V dropped 0 bases and J dropped 4 bases, with 15 bases sitting between them. CDR3: CASSQETAARGTGELFF. In nucleotides, the CDR3 is TGCGCCAGCAGCCAAGAAACAGCGGCCAGGGGCACCGGGGAGCTGTTTTTT.

In its sample, this clonotype was seen a few times. The V and J genes are TRBV5-1 and TRBJ2-3; TRBD1 is a possible D gene (6 bases). Germline V gene data show CDR1 as SGHRS and CDR2 as YFSETQ. Trimming removed 0 bases from V and 5 bases from J, with 10 bases in between. There are 14 residues in the CDR3. The CDR3, as DNA: TGCGCCAGCAGCTTGGGGCAGGGGTTAGATACGCAGTATTTT. Translation gives CASSLGQGLDTQYF.

This clonotype was detected a few times. This chain joins TRBV7-8 and TRBJ2-5, with 7 nucleotides matching TRBD1. Germline CDR1 is SGHVS and CDR2 is FQNEAQ. The CDR3 consists of 11 residues. Trimming at V came to 5 bases and at J to 10 bases, leaving 4 bases not matched to a gene. DNA for the CDR3: TGTGCCAGCAGCACTAGACAGGGCCAGTACTTC. Its translation: CASSTRQGQYF.

This clonotype came up many times. The V call is TRBV7-8, the J call TRBJ2-1; 7 bases match TRBD2. There are 15 residues in the CDR3. V trimming: 6 bases; J trimming: 9 bases; junction bases outside the gene matches: 14. CDR1 SGHVS and CDR2 FQNEAQ come from the germline V gene. The CDR3 sequence is CASRALRELGSEQFF. The CDR3 DNA sequence: TGTGCCAGCAGGGCCCTGCGGGAGTTGGGGAGTGAGCAGTTCTTC. Variable domain in full (rest from reference TRBV7-8 and TRBJ2-1): GAGVSQSPRYKVAKRGQDVALRCDPISGHVSLFWYQQALGQGPEFLTYFQNEAQLDKSGLPSDRFFAERPEGSVSTLKIQRTQQEDSAVYLCASRALRELGSEQFFGPGTRLTVL.

This clonotype showed up just a few times. The rearrangement uses TRBV28 and TRBJ1-4, with no clear D. V was clipped by 7 bases and J by 0 bases, with 12 bases between them. CDR1 and CDR2 (germline): MDHEN, SYDVKM. The CDR3 sequence is 15 residues long. The chain's CDR3 is CASIGQAATNEKLFF. CDR3 in DNA: TGTGCCAGCATCGGCCAGGCCGCAACTAATGAAAAACTGTTTTTT.

At least ten counts were recorded for this clonotype. This chain links TRBV5-8 with TRBJ2-5; 11 bases line up with TRBD1. Germline-derived CDR1 and CDR2 are SGHTS and YDEGEE. The CDR3 loop spans 14 amino acids. J lost 3 bases, V lost 3 bases, and 1 base had no gene match. CDR3: CASSWGQGEETQYF. The CDR3 DNA is TGTGCCAGCAGCTGGGGACAGGGGGAAGAGACCCAGTACTTC.

This clonotype was seen repeatedly, ten times or more. V gene TRBV28 combines with J gene TRBJ1-5, with D possibly TRBD1 on 6 matching bases. The CDR3 extends over 16 amino acids. Germline CDR1 is MDHEN and CDR2 is SYDVKM. V was pared by 5 bases and J by 1 base, with 15 bases between. CDR3 region: CASSTGTRGSNQPQHF. CDR3 coding DNA: TGTGCCAGCAGTACAGGGACACGAGGAAGCAATCAGCCCCAGCATTTT.

This clonotype was picked up many times. V gene TRBV28 combines with J gene TRBJ1-2, with D perhaps matching TRBD1 (5 bases). Trimming removed 5 bases from V and 4 bases from J, with 14 bases in between. From germline, CDR1 is MDHEN and CDR2 SYDVKM. This CDR3 spans 14 amino acids. CDR3 coding DNA: TGTGCCAGCAGTCCGTACTATGGGGGCTATGGCTACACCTTC. It yields the protein CASSPYYGGYGYTF.

This clonotype was observed many times. This chain joins TRBV13 and TRBJ2-3; perhaps TRBD1 as D (6 bases). Trimming left V 5 bases short and J 0 bases short, with 15 bases between. The CDR3 sequence is 16 residues long. Germline CDR1 and CDR2: PRHDT and FYEKMQ (reference sequence). CDR3 in DNA: TGTGCCAGCAGCATACTACAGGGCCTAAGCACAGATACGCAGTATTTT. This gives the protein CASSILQGLSTDTQYF. Combining the CDR3 with reference TRBV13 and TRBJ2-3 gives the whole variable domain AAGVIQSPRHLIKEKRETATLKCYPIPRHDTVYWYQQGPGQDPQFLISFYEKMQSDKGSIPDRFSAQQFSDYHSELNMSSLELGDSALYFCASSILQGLSTDTQYFGPGTRLTVL.

The chain employs TRBV7-9 and TRBJ2-3, with 7 nucleotides matching TRBD2. There are 14 residues in the CDR3. Germline V gene lookup returns CDR1 SEHNR and CDR2 FQNEAQ (reference sequence). V lost 5 bases and J lost 6; bases outside the gene matches: 8. CDR3 DNA sequence: TGTGCCAGCAGCCCTCGGCGGGAGTGGGATACGCAGTATTTT. Translating it yields CASSPRREWDTQYF.

This clonotype was counted at least ten times. DNA of the CDR3: TGTGCCAGCAGCTTGTGGCCTAGCGGTTACAATGAGCAGTTCTTC. It codes for CASSLWPSGYNEQFF. The genes are TRBV5-5 and TRBJ2-1; the match to TRBD2 covers 7 bases. The CDR3 is made up of 15 amino acids. V trimming: 1 base; J trimming: 4 bases; junction bases outside the gene matches: 5. Germline loops: CDR1 SGHKS, CDR2 YYEKEE (reference sequence).

There are many counts of this clonotype. CDR3 nucleotides: TGTGCCAGCAGTGCCCTGAGTGGACGAAACACTGAAGCTTTCTTT. This encodes CASSALSGRNTEAFF. This rearrangement joins TRBV6-1 to TRBJ1-1; D not resolved. V lost 4 bases to trimming and J lost 2 bases, with 14 bases between them. Germline V gene sequence: CDR1 MNHNS, CDR2 SASEGT. This CDR3 has 15 residues.

The sample holds many counts of this clonotype. V and J are TRBV28 and TRBJ1-4; 7 bases match TRBD1. This CDR3 spans 14 amino acids. The J segment lost 7 bases and the V segment lost 5 bases, leaving 7 bases of the junction unmatched. Per the germline V gene, CDR1 is MDHEN and CDR2 is SYDVKM. In DNA form, the CDR3 reads TGTGCCAGCAGTCCTACAGGGGTGGGTGAAAAACTGTTTTTT. This sequence encodes CASSPTGVGEKLFF.

The sample holds many counts of this clonotype. The genes are TRBV11-2 and TRBJ2-3, with D perhaps TRBD2 (5 bases). Between the trimmed V and J ends, which lost 1 base and 1 base, there was a span of 24 bases. Germline CDR1 is SGHAT and CDR2 is FQNNGV. The CDR3 totals 20 residues. The CDR3 reads CASSLVRISESIGGTDTQYF. The CDR3 nucleotides read TGTGCCAGCAGCTTAGTTCGGATTAGCGAATCCATCGGGGGCACAGATACGCAGTATTTT.

In this sample, this clonotype turned up many times. The gene calls are TRBV2 and TRBJ2-5; 12 bases align to TRBD2. Germline values: CDR1 SNHLY, CDR2 FYNNEI. Trimming at V came to 6 bases and at J to 4 bases, leaving 12 bases not matched to a gene. The CDR3 loop spans 17 amino acids. In DNA, the CDR3 is TGTGCCAGCAGGGACAGGGGAGGACTAGCGGGACGAGAGACCCAGTACTTC. It is translated as CASRDRGGLAGRETQYF.

This clonotype was recorded at least ten times. The V gene is TRBV12-3 or TRBV12-4, the J gene TRBJ2-1; possibly TRBD2 for D (6 bases). The CDR3 runs to 15 residues. The V gene lost 4 bases and the J gene lost 6 bases, with 16 bases spanning the gap. This CDR3 is CASSSRGAGRNEQFF. The CDR3 DNA sequence: TGTGCCAGCAGTTCTAGAGGGGCGGGGCGCAATGAGCAGTTCTTC.

The chain recombines TRBV7-3 with TRBJ2-1; 9 positions agree with TRBD2. The CDR3 is 15 residues long. CDR1 and CDR2 from the germline V gene are SGHTA and FQGTGA. Trimming removed 4 bases from V and 9 bases from J; junction bases left unmatched: 10. The DNA of the CDR3 is TGTGCCAGCAGCTCCCTGGCGGGAGGGCCGAGTGAGCAGTTCTTC. Translating gives CASSSLAGGPSEQFF.

This clonotype was seen repeatedly, ten times or more. CDR3 amino acids: CASSFDSGQQPQHF. The DNA for the CDR3 is TGTGCCAGCAGTTTTGATTCAGGTCAACAGCCCCAGCATTTT. V usage is TRBV27 and J usage is TRBJ1-5; D unresolved. Germline CDR1 is MNHEY and CDR2 is SMNVEV (reference sequence). The CDR3 contains 14 residues. Trimming pared 3 bases from V and 7 bases from J, leaving 13 bases between.

The gene calls are TRBV28 and TRBJ1-2, with D possibly being TRBD1 (6 bases). Germline V CDR1 and CDR2: MDHEN, SYDVKM. This CDR3 spans 13 amino acids. V lost 2 bases and J lost 3, with 7 bases in between. The CDR3 protein is CASSLQGHYGYTF. CDR3 DNA sequence: TGTGCCAGCAGTTTACAGGGGCACTATGGCTACACCTTC.

The V and J genes are TRBV5-1 and TRBJ2-1, with D possibly matching TRBD2 (5 bases). CDR3 length: 12 amino acids. Germline V lookup: CDR1 SGHRS, CDR2 YFSETQ. Between the trimmed V and J ends, which lost 0 bases and 8 bases, there was a span of 6 bases. CDR3 region: CASSLGRYEQFF. The CDR3 DNA sequence: TGCGCCAGCAGCTTGGGGAGGTATGAGCAGTTCTTC.

This clonotype occurred many times. The V and J genes are TRBV5-1 and TRBJ1-1; D is possibly TRBD1 (5 bases). This CDR3 contains 14 residues. V lost 0 bases, J lost 3 bases, and 9 bases lay in between. Germline V gene sequence: CDR1 SGHRS, CDR2 YFSETQ. The CDR3 DNA follows: TGCGCCAGCAGCTTGGTTTCGGGGGACACTGAAGCTTTCTTT. Its translation: CASSLVSGDTEAFF.

To note about this clonotype: A read error may explain this, as a much larger clone is one base away. The rearrangement joins TRBV15 to TRBJ2-3; D is ambiguous. Trimming stripped 8 bases from V and 1 base from J, with 7 bases between. CDR3 size: 12 residues. Germline assignment: CDR1 LNHNV and CDR2 YYDKDF (reference sequence). The CDR3 spells CATGPRTDTQYF. CDR3 in DNA: TGTGCCACCGGTCCCCGCACAGATACGCAGTATTTT.

In regard to this clonotype: Being one base from a much bigger clone, this may be a read error. The chain links TRBV6-5 to TRBJ1-2; no definite D call. The V and J ends lost 2 bases and 7 bases respectively, with 11 bases between them. The CDR3 runs 13 residues. Germline loops: CDR1 MNHEY, CDR2 SVGAGI. This chain's CDR3 is CASSYGPSCGYTF. CDR3 nucleotides: TGTGCCAGCAGTTACGGACCCTCCTGTGGCTACACCTTC.